The 14 T cell receptor beta chains listed next were all sequenced from one sample in a study of T cell changes during pregnancy in multiple sclerosis (dated by TCRdb to about 2019). Library method: the immunoSEQ multiplex PCR assay. In its TCRdb copy, this immuneACCESS table keeps in-frame sequences only and misses some clones. Where compared with another copy, unresolved V genes explain less than half of these, and the others have no known cause. This sample has about 64,000 clones in its table, and 90% of those were observed once. In total, the top ten clones hold approximately 2% of the sample. Sequenced here: peripheral blood, sampled in the second trimester of pregnancy. The origin of the receptors is a female donor in good health, enrolled as a control in a pregnancy study.

This rearrangement joins TRBV7-9 to TRBJ2-1; D perhaps matches TRBD1 (5 bases). The CDR3 runs 12 residues. Germline lookup yields CDR1 SEHNR and CDR2 FQNEAQ (reference sequence). Between the trimmed V and J ends, which lost 5 bases and 7 bases, there was a span of 9 bases. This CDR3 is CASSLSGNEQFF. The CDR3 nucleotides are TGTGCCAGCAGCCTTTCAGGGAATGAGCAGTTCTTC.

The chain is built from TRBV6-1 and TRBJ2-7; 10 bases match TRBD2. The germline CDR1 and CDR2 sequences are MNHNS and SASEGT. This CDR3 has 14 amino acids. J was trimmed by 5 bases and V by 6 bases; bases with no gene match: 7. The CDR3 DNA sequence: TGTGCCAGCAGACGCGGGACTAGCGAAAACGAGCAGTACTTC. Protein product: CASRRGTSENEQYF.

The rearrangement links TRBV2 to TRBJ1-4; 10 bases align to TRBD1. V was pared by 3 bases and J by 8 bases, with 12 bases of the junction left unmatched. This CDR3 is 17 amino acids long. Germline V gene data show CDR1 as SNHLY and CDR2 as FYNNEI. DNA for the CDR3: TGTGCCAGCAGTGAGGAACCGCGGGACAGGGGAAAGGAAAAACTGTTTTTT. It encodes CASSEEPRDRGKEKLFF. Using reference TRBV2 and TRBJ1-4 for the parts outside the CDR3, the full variable domain is EPEVTQTPSHQVTQMGQEVILRCVPISNHLYFYWYRQILGQKVEFLVSFYNNEISEKSEIFDDQFSVERPDGSNFTLKIRSTKLEDSAMYFCASSEEPRDRGKEKLFFGSGTQLSVL.

The V and J genes are TRBV5-1 and TRBJ1-3; 9 bases match TRBD1. Germline V gene sequence: CDR1 SGHRS, CDR2 YFSETQ. Trimming at V came to 7 bases and at J to 3 bases, leaving 8 bases not matched to a gene. The CDR3 length is 15 residues. The CDR3 DNA reads TGCGCCAGCGGGAAGACAGGGGGTGGTGGAAACACCATATATTTT. It specifies CASGKTGGGGNTIYF.

J is TRBJ2-5 and V is TRBV9; D unresolved. The J call may be incorrect, as the DNA end agrees better with TRBJ2-7. The CDR3 length is 14 residues. Germline V CDR1 and CDR2: SGDLS, YYNGEE. As DNA, the CDR3 is TGTGCCAGCAGCGTAGGCGCCCTGGACTACGAGCAGTACTTC. Protein sequence: CASSVGALDYEQYF.

This clone is a singleton in its sample. V gene TRBV27 combines with J gene TRBJ2-7; no firm D call. Germline V gives CDR1 MNHEY, CDR2 SMNVEV (reference sequence). V was cut by 6 bases and J by 3 bases, with 12 bases left in between. The CDR3 totals 13 residues. Here the CDR3 DNA reads TGTGCCAGCAGCCCCGGGTCCTTCTACGAGCAGTACTTC. It translates to CASSPGSFYEQYF.

This sequence joins TRBV6-5 and TRBJ1-1; no definite D call. CDR1 and CDR2 from the germline V gene are MNHEY and SVGAGI. There are 15 residues in the CDR3. V lost 0 bases and J lost 0, with 8 bases in between. DNA of the CDR3: TGTGCCAGCAGTTACTCGGAGCGGATGAACACTGAAGCTTTCTTT. It yields the protein CASSYSERMNTEAFF.

This chain joins TRBV28 and TRBJ1-2; 7 nucleotides line up with TRBD1. The CDR3 consists of 16 residues. Germline V gene data show CDR1 as MDHEN and CDR2 as SYDVKM. With V trimmed by 3 bases and J by 4 bases, 11 bases remained unmatched. For the CDR3, the DNA is TGTGCCAGCAGTTTGCCTCTCGGACAGGATCCCTATGGCTACACCTTC. Encoded protein: CASSLPLGQDPYGYTF.

J is TRBJ2-4 and V is TRBV4-2; D perhaps matches TRBD1 (6 bases). The germline V gene has CDR1 LGHNA and CDR2 YNFKEQ. The ends were cut back, 0 bases at V and 8 bases at J, with 14 bases in the middle. This CDR3 comprises 15 residues. CDR3 residues: CASSQDRGDIDIQYF. CDR3 nucleotide sequence: TGTGCCAGCAGCCAAGACAGGGGTGATATAGACATTCAGTACTTC.

The gene calls are TRBV27 and TRBJ1-1; possible D gene TRBD1, 5 bases. Trimming left V 8 bases short and J 3 bases short, with 13 bases between. Germline assignment: CDR1 MNHEY and CDR2 SMNVEV (reference sequence). There are 13 residues in the CDR3. The CDR3 region is CASHRRGYTEAFF. The CDR3 DNA sequence: TGTGCCAGCCATAGAAGGGGCTACACTGAAGCTTTCTTT.

The chain employs TRBV29-1 and TRBJ2-5; tentatively, D is TRBD2 (7 bases). There are 13 residues in the CDR3. Trimming stripped 4 bases from V and 1 base from J, with 10 bases between. In germline, CDR1 is SQVTM, CDR2 ANQGSEA. The DNA for the CDR3 is TGCAGCGTTGCAGGGGAGGGCCAAGAGACCCAGTACTTC. This encodes CSVAGEGQETQYF.

The chain carries TRBV19 and TRBJ2-7; 7 positions match TRBD2. V lost 3 bases, J lost 2 bases, and 13 bases stayed unmatched. The germline CDR1 and CDR2 sequences are LNHDA and SQIVND (reference sequence). The CDR3 totals 17 residues. Here the CDR3 reads CASSIALGREFPYEQYF. Here the CDR3 DNA reads TGTGCCAGTAGTATCGCTCTCGGGCGGGAGTTTCCCTACGAGCAGTACTTC.

The chain is built from TRBV4-2 and TRBJ2-7; TRBD2 aligns across 10 bases. Germline V gene sequence: CDR1 LGHNA, CDR2 YNFKEQ. The CDR3 runs to 16 residues. V shed 2 bases and J 6 bases; nucleotides not matched to a gene: 10. The CDR3 DNA reads as TGTGCCAGCAGCCAATTCCGCGGAGCGGGAGGGGGCGAGCAGTACTTC. Translating it yields CASSQFRGAGGGEQYF.

For this clone: At one end, the junction sequence differs from germline, possibly due to a read error. The chain employs TRBV11-2 and TRBJ2-3, with TRBD2 as a possible D gene (6 bases). Germline V lookup: CDR1 SGHAT, CDR2 FQNNGV. The CDR3 loop spans 15 amino acids. CDR3 amino acids: CASRLEAGSSSLQYF. In DNA form, the CDR3 reads TGTGCCAGCAGATTAGAGGCGGGGTCCTCTTCACTACAGTATTTT.